Sequencing of this TCR beta chain was carried out in a study of OX40 agonist ivuxolimab in advanced cancers. Study as a whole: Three patients had partial responses: one hepatocellular carcinoma, two cutaneous melanoma.

For this clone: What it binds is not known.

Trimming removed 2 bases from V and 4 bases from J; junction bases left unmatched: 2. The CDR3 extends over 13 amino acids. Germline V gene data show CDR1 as SGHDT and CDR2 as YYEEEE. Study results and caveats: On average, CD8+ T cells had more expanded clones than CD4+.

Produced via immunoSEQ multiplex PCR; TCRdb's table is partial and in-frame only. This sample has 75,000 to 100,000 clones, with around 91% found just once. Sample: CD4+ or CD8+ T cells sorted from blood, taken in a trial of the OX40 agonist ivuxolimab. This TCR was sampled from an adult with an advanced solid tumor such as melanoma, head and neck, liver or kidney cancer. The chain couples TRBV5-6 to TRBJ2-5; 7 bases align to TRBD2. CDR3 sequence: CASSLPGGETQYF. CDR3 sequence (DNA): TGTGCCAGCAGCTTACCGGGAGGAGAGACCCAGTACTTC.